The entry below describes one TCR beta chain. The target antigen is unknown. Germline CDR1 and CDR2: ENHRY and SYGVKD. CDR3 length: 12 amino acids. J lost 4 bases, V lost 10 bases, and 6 bases had no gene match. This sample was included in a study of T cells in Graves' hyperthyroidism and ophthalmopathy. Study-level findings and limits: The majority of expanded thyroid clonotypes above 0.001 also appeared in blood.

The study excluded patients with uncontrolled infection, other autoimmune disease, pregnancy or lactation. Diagnoses used clinical symptoms, serum thyroxine and TRAb, thyroid ultrasound and orbital computed tomography. TCR beta CDR3 regions were amplified from RNA transcripts. HTBI primers were employed in a first-round RT-PCR of the TCR CDR3. MiXCR was run by TCRdb on the multiplex PCR reads, yielding one entry per CDR3 protein. Here the sample spans some 600,000 distinct CDR3 sequences, just over 45% being singletons. The receptor's source is a woman aged 18-29 years with Graves' hyperthyroidism. The chain couples TRBV10-3 to TRBJ2-7, with 8 positions matching TRBD2. Sequenced sample: peripheral blood or thyroid tissue (not recorded which). DNA for the CDR3: TGTGCCAGCAGCGGGAGTAGGTACGAGCAGTACTTC. Translated, it gives CASSGSRYEQYF.